This TCR beta chain came from a study of identical twins. Template switching added a universal primer site; cDNA carried unique molecular identifiers. TCRdb re-analysed the 5' RACE reads in MiXCR, keeping a single row per CDR3 protein. The data contain 570,000 or so distinct CDR3 sequences, 7.5% to 10% of them singletons. The V gene end was trimmed by 7 bases and the J gene end by 2 bases; junction bases not matched to a gene: 3. Per germline, CDR1 MNHNY and CDR2 SVGAGI (reference sequence). The CDR3 is 13 residues long. Only a few counts were recorded for this clonotype. This sample also appeared in a second study, on yellow fever vaccine responses in identical twins.

The TCR originated in a woman aged 18-29 years in good health. The chain links TRBV6-6 to TRBJ2-3, with 7 bases fitting TRBD1. Sequenced sample: PBMCs. The CDR3 DNA is TGTGCCAGCAAGGGGGCTATCACAGATACGCAGTATTTT. Its translation is CASKGAITDTQYF.